This T cell receptor (beta chain) was retrieved from a study of cytomegalovirus exposure and HLA in healthy donors. Findings of the study overall: In vitro, a few CMV-associated chains proved specific for CMV antigens. Later analysis reportedly placed an Asian-associated ancestry cluster below the roughly 700-donor mean in N-insertions. HLA alleles showed associations with around 15,000 TCR beta sequences in a later analysis, at a 0.05 false discovery rate.

The PCR ran on 60 Vbeta and 13 Jbeta primers. Data came from immunoSEQ multiplex PCR; TCRdb stores just in-frame clones and leaves some out. Recorded here are 150,000 or so clones; the top ten clones represent 1.5% to 2%. About this clone itself: Antigen specificity is unknown.

The CDR3 is 14 residues long. Per germline, CDR1 SEHNR and CDR2 FQNEAQ (reference sequence). Trimming left V 5 bases short and J 5 bases short, with 13 bases between. Donors were nominally healthy when sampled, though unrecorded immune exposures were likely. The V and J genes are TRBV7-9 and TRBJ1-5; perhaps TRBD1 as D (6 bases). This receptor was obtained from a woman between 45 and 60 years old in good health and CMV-seronegative. Sequences were obtained from PBMCs. This CDR3 is CASSTSGGHQPQHF. In DNA form, the CDR3 reads TGTGCCAGCAGCACCAGCGGGGGGCATCAGCCCCAGCATTTT.